This TCR beta chain was documented in a study of cytomegalovirus exposure and HLA in healthy donors. Study observations and caveats: For most TCR beta V segments, an earlier analysis put the productive rate at about 90% or about 30% of the time. Several V segments, TRBV6-2 and TRBV6-3 among them, could not be told apart and were dropped. Clonal expansion was found to be greater in HLA-associated TCR beta chains than in equally common others in a later analysis.

The CDR3 sequence is 14 residues long. Germline values: CDR1 MNHNS, CDR2 SASEGT. This clone was detected a few times. Antigen unknown. Mismatch with germline at one junction end may stem from a read error. The PCR was carried out with 60 Vbeta primers and 13 Jbeta primers. This table comes from immunoSEQ multiplex PCR, and its TCRdb copy is limited to in-frame clones, with some not included. The repertoire consists of 100,000 to 150,000 clones, with about 78% occurring once and the leading ten covering approximately 3.5%. Sequenced sample: PBMCs. The chain joins TRBV6-1 to TRBJ1-1; 7 bases align to TRBD1. This TCR was recovered from a man between 25 and 39 years old in good health and CMV-seronegative. CDR3 amino acids: CASREDRDSTEAFF. The CDR3 DNA reads TGTGCCAGCAGAGAAGACCGGGACAGCACTGAAGCTTTCTTT.